This TCR beta chain came from a study of cytomegalovirus exposure and HLA in healthy donors. Findings of the study overall: Researchers reportedly found TCR beta sequences accurately predicted most subjects' HLA-A and HLA-B alleles. The authors confirmed in vitro that three CMV-associated chains were specific for CMV antigens. Both high specificity and high sensitivity reportedly marked the classifier's diagnosis of cytomegalovirus status. Earlier results showed most TCR beta V segments being productive about 87% or about 30% of the time.

CDR1 and CDR2 from the germline V gene are LGHNT and FRNRAP. V lost 5 bases and J lost 1; bases outside the gene matches: 8. This CDR3 comprises 19 residues. In the PCR, 60 Vbeta and 13 Jbeta primers were used. TCRdb's table, derived via immunoSEQ multiplex PCR, lists solely in-frame clones and lacks some. There are over 70,000 clones in the sample; nearly 80% occur only once, and approximately 23% lies in the top ten. Worth noting for this clone: Its antigen is as yet unknown.

The sequence came from a woman in her forties or fifties in good health and CMV-seropositive. This chain uses TRBV12-5 with TRBJ2-2, with TRBD2 matching over 15 bases. Sample: PBMCs. In DNA form, the CDR3 reads TGTGCTAGTGGTCTCATTTGGACTAGCGGGAGGGTGAACACCGGGGAGCTGTTTTTT. Its translation is CASGLIWTSGRVNTGELFF.